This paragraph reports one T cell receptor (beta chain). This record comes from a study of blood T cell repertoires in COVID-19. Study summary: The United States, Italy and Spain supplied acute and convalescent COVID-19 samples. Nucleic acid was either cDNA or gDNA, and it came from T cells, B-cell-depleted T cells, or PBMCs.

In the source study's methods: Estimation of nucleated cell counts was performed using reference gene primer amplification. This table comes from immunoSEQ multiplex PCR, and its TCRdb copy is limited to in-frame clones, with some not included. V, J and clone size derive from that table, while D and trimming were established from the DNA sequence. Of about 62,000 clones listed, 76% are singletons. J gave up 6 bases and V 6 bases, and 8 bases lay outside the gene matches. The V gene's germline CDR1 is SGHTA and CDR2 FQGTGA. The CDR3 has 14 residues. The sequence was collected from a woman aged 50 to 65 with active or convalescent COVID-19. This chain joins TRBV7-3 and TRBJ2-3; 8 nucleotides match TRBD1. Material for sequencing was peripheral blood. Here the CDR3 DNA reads TGTGCCAGCAGTCCCGGACAGGGTCTGGATACGCAGTATTTT. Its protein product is CASSPGQGLDTQYF.